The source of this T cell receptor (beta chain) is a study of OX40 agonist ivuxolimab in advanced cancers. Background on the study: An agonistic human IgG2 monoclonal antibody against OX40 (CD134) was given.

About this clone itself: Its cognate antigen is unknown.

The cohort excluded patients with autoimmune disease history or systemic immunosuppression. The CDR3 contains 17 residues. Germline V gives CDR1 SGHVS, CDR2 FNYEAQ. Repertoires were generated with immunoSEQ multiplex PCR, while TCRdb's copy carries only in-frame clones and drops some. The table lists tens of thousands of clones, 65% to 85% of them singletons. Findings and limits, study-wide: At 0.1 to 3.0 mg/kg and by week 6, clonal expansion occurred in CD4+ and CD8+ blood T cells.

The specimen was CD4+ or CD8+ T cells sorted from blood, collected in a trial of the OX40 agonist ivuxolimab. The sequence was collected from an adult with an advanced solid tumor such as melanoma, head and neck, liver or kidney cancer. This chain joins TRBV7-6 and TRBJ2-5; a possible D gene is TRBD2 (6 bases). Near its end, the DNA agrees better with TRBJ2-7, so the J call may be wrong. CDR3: CASSPSRSSVFSYEQYF. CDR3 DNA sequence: TGTGCCAGCAGCCCATCCCGATCTAGCGTTTTCTCCTACGAGCAGTACTTC.